This is a list of T cell receptor beta chains from one sample in a study of cytomegalovirus exposure and HLA in healthy donors. Repertoires were generated with immunoSEQ multiplex PCR, while TCRdb's copy carries only in-frame clones and drops some. The sample records roughly 120,000 clones, 65% to 90% being singletons. Input material: PBMCs. The receptors stem from a woman in her 30s in good health and CMV-seronegative. The CDR3 runs from the conserved cysteine through the conserved F or W. Fields, in order: J gene, clone size, D gene, V gene, CDR3 DNA, CDR3 protein. A D gene is named only where the DNA matches it firmly. Expanded clones are given a class, and other clones once, few, many or no size at all.

J: TRBJ2-5
size: .
D: TRBD1
V: TRBV18
DNA: TGTGCCAGCTCAGCTGGGACAGACCAAGAGACCCAGTACTTC
CDR3: CASSAGTDQETQYF

J: TRBJ2-1
size: .
D: .
V: TRBV5-4
DNA: TGTGCCAGCAGCCCCTTCCGTGAGAATGAGCAGTTCTTC
CDR3: CASSPFRENEQFF

J: TRBJ2-3
size: .
D: TRBD2
V: TRBV7-2
DNA: TGTGCCAGCAGCCCCGGCGATAGCGGGAGCACAGATACGCAGTATTTT
CDR3: CASSPGDSGSTDTQYF

J: TRBJ2-2
size: few
D: TRBD1
V: TRBV5-4
DNA: TGTGCCAGCAGCTGGACAGGGGGCATTAACACCGGGGAGCTGTTTTTT
CDR3: CASSWTGGINTGELFF

J: TRBJ2-7
size: .
D: TRBD1
V: TRBV7-9
DNA: TGTGCCAGCAGCTTTTCCGGGGCAGGGGGCTCTAGACTCAACTACGAGCAGTACTTC
CDR3: CASSFSGAGGSRLNYEQYF

J: TRBJ2-7
size: .
D: .
V: TRBV6-1
DNA: TGTGCCAGCAGTGAAAGTGTACTAGCCTACGAGCAGTACTTC
CDR3: CASSESVLAYEQYF

J: TRBJ2-2
size: .
D: .
V: TRBV4-1
DNA: TGCGCCAGCAGCCGTGGGCAGGCCGGGGAGCTGTTTTTT
CDR3: CASSRGQAGELFF

J: TRBJ2-7
size: .
D: .
V: TRBV14
DNA: TGTGCCAGCAGCCCTTATAGCGGCCCTGGTTGGGACGAGCAGTACTTC
CDR3: CASSPYSGPGWDEQYF

J: TRBJ2-7
size: .
D: TRBD2
V: TRBV2
DNA: TGTGCCAGCGACCGGACTAGCGGGGCCTACGAGCAGTACTTC
CDR3: CASDRTSGAYEQYF

J: TRBJ2-7
size: .
D: .
V: TRBV7-9
DNA: TGTGCCAGCAGCTCGGGACTCCCTGGGACCTACGAGCAGTACTTC
CDR3: CASSSGLPGTYEQYF

J: TRBJ1-1
size: .
D: .
V: TRBV2
DNA: TGTGCCAGCAGTGAAGGGCTGCAGGGCCTCTTTAACACTGAAGCTTTCTTT
CDR3: CASSEGLQGLFNTEAFF

J: TRBJ2-2
size: once
D: .
V: TRBV6-6
DNA: TGTGCCAGCAGTTACGACTGGGCCGGGGAGCTGTTTTTT
CDR3: CASSYDWAGELFF

J: TRBJ2-1
size: .
D: .
V: TRBV7-2
DNA: TGTGCCAGCAGCTTTGTGGACAGCTCCTACAATGAGCAGTTCTTC
CDR3: CASSFVDSSYNEQFF

J: TRBJ2-1
size: .
D: .
V: TRBV5-4
DNA: TGTGCCAGCAGCTTGTACAGGTCTTCCTACAATGAGCAGTTCTTC
CDR3: CASSLYRSSYNEQFF

J: TRBJ1-6
size: .
D: .
V: TRBV7-3
DNA: TGTGCCAGCAGCTCGAACTTTGGGGACTGGGGAAGCTCCTATAATTCACCCCTCCACTTT
CDR3: CASSSNFGDWGSSYNSPLHF

J: TRBJ2-2
size: .
D: .
V: TRBV7-3
DNA: TGTGCCAGCAGCCCAGGATTCGAAACCGGGGAGCTGTTTTTT
CDR3: CASSPGFETGELFF

J: TRBJ2-1
size: .
D: .
V: TRBV5-1
DNA: TGCGCCAGCAGCTTCAGAATCTACAATGAGCAGTTCTTC
CDR3: CASSFRIYNEQFF

J: TRBJ1-5
size: few
D: TRBD1
V: TRBV7-9
DNA: TGTGCCAGCAGCTTAGGCACAGGGGGGACCAATCAGCCCCAGCATTTT
CDR3: CASSLGTGGTNQPQHF

J: TRBJ2-7
size: few
D: TRBD2
V: TRBV19
DNA: TGTGCCAGTAGTAGCGGGAGCTCCTACGAGCAGTACTTC
CDR3: CASSSGSSYEQYF

J: TRBJ2-7
size: .
D: .
V: TRBV6-5
DNA: TGTGCCAGCAGTTACGCCAGGGAAGGCTACGAGCAGTACTTC
CDR3: CASSYAREGYEQYF

J: TRBJ2-3
size: .
D: TRBD2
V: TRBV5-4
DNA: TGTGCCAGCAGCCCCGGGACTAGCGGGGGAAATACGCAGTATTTT
CDR3: CASSPGTSGGNTQYF

J: TRBJ1-1
size: few
D: .
V: TRBV18
DNA: TGTGCCAGCTCACAGGGACACGGGAACACTGAAGCTTTCTTT
CDR3: CASSQGHGNTEAFF

J: TRBJ1-1
size: .
D: .
V: TRBV7-8
DNA: TGTGCCAGCAGCCTAAATGTCGGGGGCACTGAAGCTTTCTTT
CDR3: CASSLNVGGTEAFF

J: TRBJ1-5
size: few
D: .
V: TRBV7-2
DNA: TGTGCCAGCAGCTTGCAGGGCATGCAGCCCCAGCATTTT
CDR3: CASSLQGMQPQHF

J: TRBJ2-7
size: .
D: TRBD2
V: TRBV28
DNA: TGTGCCAGCAGTTCACTAGCGGGAGCGCGTGAGCAGTACTTC
CDR3: CASSSLAGAREQYF

J: TRBJ2-5
size: .
D: .
V: TRBV11-2
DNA: TGTGCCAGCAGCTTAGACCCCCGGGCGGGAGAGACCCAGTACTTC
CDR3: CASSLDPRAGETQYF

J: TRBJ2-1
size: .
D: .
V: TRBV4-3
DNA: TGCGCCAGCAGCCAAGCCCGTTCGGGATTCCATTTATTCTTC
CDR3: CASSQARSGFHLFF

J: TRBJ1-5
size: few
D: TRBD1
V: TRBV28
DNA: TGTGCCAGCAGCCAGACAGGGACTGGACAGCCCCAGCATTTT
CDR3: CASSQTGTGQPQHF

J: TRBJ2-2
size: few
D: TRBD2
V: TRBV5-1
DNA: TGCGCCAGCAGCTTGGGACTAGCGGAAAACACCGGGGAGCTGTTTTTT
CDR3: CASSLGLAENTGELFF

J: TRBJ1-4
size: few
D: .
V: TRBV27
DNA: TGTGCCAGCAGTTTGGTAGGGAGAGATGAAAAACTGTTTTTT
CDR3: CASSLVGRDEKLFF

J: TRBJ2-6
size: .
D: .
V: TRBV27
DNA: TGTGCCAGCAGCCCAGAGGGAACTGGGGCCAACGTCCTGACTTTC
CDR3: CASSPEGTGANVLTF

J: TRBJ1-2
size: .
D: .
V: TRBV12-5
DNA: TGTGCTAGTGCTCAGGCGGAGGGGATGGATGGCTACACCTTC
CDR3: CASAQAEGMDGYTF

J: TRBJ1-2
size: .
D: TRBD1
V: TRBV5-1
DNA: TGCGCCAGCAGCCGGGACAGAGCCTATGGCTACACCTTC
CDR3: CASSRDRAYGYTF